The present TCR beta chain was sequenced within a study of monozygotic twins with cystic fibrosis. General study points: The repertoire was suggested to be naive-dominated, clonality median about 0.01.

Germline assignment: CDR1 MNHNY and CDR2 SVGAGI (reference sequence). The CDR3 runs to 16 residues. The J segment lost 0 bases and the V segment lost 6 bases, leaving 8 bases of the junction unmatched. Remarks on this clone: Its cognate antigen is unknown.

Assay: immunoSEQ multiplex PCR; the TCRdb copy retains only in-frame clones and omits some. This table holds roughly 20,000 clones, nearly 98% found once. The source is a woman aged 25 to 39 with cystic fibrosis. The chain uses TRBV6-6 and TRBJ1-3, with 7 bases identical to TRBD1. Sequencing was performed on blood. The CDR3 DNA reads as TGTGCCAGCAGGACTACAGGGGAGAGCTCTGGAAACACCATATATTTT. It yields the protein CASRTTGESSGNTIYF.